This TCR beta chain was observed in a study of T cell changes during pregnancy in multiple sclerosis. The method was immunoSEQ multiplex PCR; TCRdb's version includes in-frame clones alone and lacks a portion of them. This sample has 70,000 to 95,000 clones, with about 93% found just once. J lost 3 bases, V lost 5 bases, and 2 bases had no gene match. Germline V gene sequence: CDR1 SGDLS, CDR2 YYNGEE. There are 12 residues in the CDR3. The chain recombines TRBV9 with TRBJ2-7; 7 positions agree with TRBD1. The specimen comprised peripheral blood, sampled after pregnancy. The TCR originated in a female donor in good health, enrolled as a control in a pregnancy study. This CDR3 is CASSGDSYEQYF. DNA of the CDR3: TGTGCCAGCAGTGGGGACAGCTACGAGCAGTACTTC.